This TCR beta chain was sequenced in a study of OX40 agonist ivuxolimab in advanced cancers. Whole-study findings and limits: Expanded clones were, on average, more numerous among CD8+ T cells than CD4+.

The method was immunoSEQ multiplex PCR; TCRdb's version includes in-frame clones alone and lacks a portion of them. The top ten clones hold approximately 7% of a sample with around 70,000 clones, about 84% of them seen once. To note about this clone: Its antigen remains unidentified.

The CDR3 extends over 13 amino acids. The ends were cut back, 2 bases at V and 1 base at J, with 6 bases in the middle. The V gene's germline CDR1 is SGHRS and CDR2 YFSETQ. The chain combines TRBV5-1 with TRBJ1-1; a possible D gene is TRBD1 (5 bases). This sequence was found in an adult with an advanced solid tumor such as melanoma, head and neck, liver or kidney cancer. Material: CD4+ or CD8+ T cells sorted from blood, obtained in a trial of the OX40 agonist ivuxolimab. The CDR3 loop is CASSFTGNTEAFF. The CDR3 DNA reads TGCGCCAGCAGCTTTACAGGGAACACTGAAGCTTTCTTT.